This entry concerns a single TCR beta chain. Its cognate antigen is unknown. This sample is part of a study of T cells in narcolepsy. Turning to the study itself: Enrolled donors included narcolepsy type 1 or type 2 patients and healthy controls.

General study points: Blood of same and different patients, but not healthy controls, reportedly held recurring autoreactive clonotypes.

Only in-frame clones appear in the TCRdb table, and some are missing; sequencing was by immunoSEQ multiplex PCR. Of 20,000 to 30,000 clones in the sample, 85% to 90% are singletons; the top ten hold 1% to 1.5%. This CDR3 is 16 amino acids long. Trimming at V came to 4 bases and at J to 4 bases, leaving 10 bases not matched to a gene. Per the germline V gene, CDR1 is SNHLY and CDR2 is FYNNEI. The receptor was derived from a human donor with narcolepsy. Sequencing was carried out using CD45RA- memory CD4+ T cells from PBMCs. V usage is TRBV2 and J usage is TRBJ1-2, with 9 positions matching TRBD1. The CDR3 nucleotides are TGTGCCAGCAGTGCGGGACAGGGTAAGGCTACCTATGGCTACACCTTC. Translated: CASSAGQGKATYGYTF.